This T cell receptor beta chain is drawn from a study of T cell changes during pregnancy in multiple sclerosis. Clones were sequenced by immunoSEQ multiplex PCR, and TCRdb holds only the in-frame ones, with some missing. Among tens of thousands of clones listed, roughly nine tenths were seen once. The CDR3 covers 14 residues. Looked up from germline, CDR1 is SGHRS and CDR2 is YFSETQ. V was trimmed by 7 bases and J by 7 bases, leaving 18 bases between them. This chain joins TRBV5-1 and TRBJ2-1; perhaps TRBD1 as D (7 bases). The source was CD4+ T cells from peripheral blood mononuclear cells, collected in the third trimester of pregnancy. This clonotype was sampled from a female donor in good health, enrolled as a control in a pregnancy study. This CDR3 is CASGTGEVGNEQFF. CDR3 in DNA: TGCGCCAGCGGCACAGGGGAGGTCGGGAATGAGCAGTTCTTC.